The clone carrying this T cell receptor (beta chain) has more than one count but fewer than ten. Its antigen is still unknown. V was cut by 5 bases and J by 7 bases, with 9 bases left in between. The CDR3 spans 11 residues. Germline lookup yields CDR1 DFQATT and CDR2 SNEGSKA (reference sequence). The data stem from a study of STAT5B mutations in CD4+ large granular lymphocyte leukemia. Background on the study: Among healthy controls, a particular HLA allele went with more CDR3 'QG' motifs. Study outcomes and limitations: Without putative leukemic clones, patient CD4-sorted repertoires remained more clonal than healthy CD4+ repertoires. Main leukemic clonotypes were patient-specific, but more than 20% appeared at low frequency elsewhere.

Profiling relied on immunoSEQ multiplex PCR, and the TCRdb table lists in-frame clones only, not all of them. Counted here are 30,000 to 40,000 clones, less than 70% occurring once; the ten biggest clones make up less than 3%. This chain connects TRBV20-1 to TRBJ1-3; D not resolved. Sequenced input: CD4+ T cells from blood buffy coats. This sequence was found in a human donor in good health. The CDR3 region has the DNA TGCAGTGCTTCATTTACTAACACCATATATTTT. This sequence encodes CSASFTNTIYF.